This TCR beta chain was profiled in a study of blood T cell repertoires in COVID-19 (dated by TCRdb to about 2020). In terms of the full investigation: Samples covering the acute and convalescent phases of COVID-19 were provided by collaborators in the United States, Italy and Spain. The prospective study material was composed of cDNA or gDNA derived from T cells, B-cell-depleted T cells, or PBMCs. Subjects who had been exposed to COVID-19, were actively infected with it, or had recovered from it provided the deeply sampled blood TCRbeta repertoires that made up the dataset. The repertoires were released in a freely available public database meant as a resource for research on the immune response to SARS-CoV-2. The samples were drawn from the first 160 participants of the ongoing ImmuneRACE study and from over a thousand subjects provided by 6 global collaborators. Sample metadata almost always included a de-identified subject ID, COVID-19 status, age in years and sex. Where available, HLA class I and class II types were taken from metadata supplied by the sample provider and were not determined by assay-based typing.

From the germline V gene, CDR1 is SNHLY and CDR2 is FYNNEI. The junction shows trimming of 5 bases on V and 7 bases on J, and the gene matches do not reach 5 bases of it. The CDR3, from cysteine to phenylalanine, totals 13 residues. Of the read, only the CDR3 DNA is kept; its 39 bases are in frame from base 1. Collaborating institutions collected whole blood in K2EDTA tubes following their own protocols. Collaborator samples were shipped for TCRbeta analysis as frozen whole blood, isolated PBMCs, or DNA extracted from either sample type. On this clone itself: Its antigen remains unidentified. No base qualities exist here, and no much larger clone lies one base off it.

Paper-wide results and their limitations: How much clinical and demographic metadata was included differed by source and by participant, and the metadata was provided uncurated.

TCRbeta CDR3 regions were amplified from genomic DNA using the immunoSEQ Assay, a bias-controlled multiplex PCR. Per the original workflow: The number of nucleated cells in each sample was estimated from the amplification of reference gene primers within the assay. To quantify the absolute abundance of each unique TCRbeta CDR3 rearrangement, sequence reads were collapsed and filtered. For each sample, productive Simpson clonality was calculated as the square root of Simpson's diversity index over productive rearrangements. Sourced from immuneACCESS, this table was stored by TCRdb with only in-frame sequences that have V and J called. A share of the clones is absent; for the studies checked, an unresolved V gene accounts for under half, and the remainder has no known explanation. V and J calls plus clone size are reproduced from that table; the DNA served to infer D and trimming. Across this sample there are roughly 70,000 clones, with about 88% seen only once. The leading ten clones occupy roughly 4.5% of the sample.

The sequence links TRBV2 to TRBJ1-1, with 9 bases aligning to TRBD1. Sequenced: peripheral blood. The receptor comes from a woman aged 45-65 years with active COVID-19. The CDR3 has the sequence CASSQQGAGEAFF. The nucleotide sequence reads TGTGCCAGCAGTCAACAGGGGGCAGGTGAAGCTTTCTTT.